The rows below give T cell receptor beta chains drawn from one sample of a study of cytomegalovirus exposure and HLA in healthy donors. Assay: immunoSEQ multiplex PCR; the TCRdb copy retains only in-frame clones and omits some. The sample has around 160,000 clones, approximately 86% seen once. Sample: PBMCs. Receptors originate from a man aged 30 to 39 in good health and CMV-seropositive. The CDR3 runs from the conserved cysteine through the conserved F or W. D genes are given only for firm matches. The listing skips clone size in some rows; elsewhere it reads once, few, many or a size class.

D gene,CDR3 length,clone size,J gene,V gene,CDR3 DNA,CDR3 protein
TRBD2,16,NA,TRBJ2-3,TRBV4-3,TGCGCCAGCAGCCAAGAGGCGGGGGGGCAGACAGATACGCAGTATTTT,CASSQEAGGQTDTQYF
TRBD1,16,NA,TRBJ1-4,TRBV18,TGTGCCAGCTCACGGGCCGGGACAGTAGAAAATGAAAAACTGTTTTTT,CASSRAGTVENEKLFF
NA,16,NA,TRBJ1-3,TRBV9,TGTGCCAGCAGCGTAGGTGAGGGAACCTCTGGAAACACCATATATTTT,CASSVGEGTSGNTIYF
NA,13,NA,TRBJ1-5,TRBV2,TGTGCCAGCAGACTTTTGACTTCGATACCCCAGCATTTT,CASRLLTSIPQHF
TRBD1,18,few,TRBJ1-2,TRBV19,TGTGCCAGTAGAATGGGGGGGGCAGGGGGCCAGTTGAACTATGGCTACACCTTC,CASRMGGAGGQLNYGYTF
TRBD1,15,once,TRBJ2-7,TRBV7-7,TGTGCTAGCAGCCCAGGACAGGGGGTATCCTACGAGCAGTACTTC,CASSPGQGVSYEQYF
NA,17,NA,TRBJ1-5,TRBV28,TGTGCCAGCAGTCCGATGGGAGGGCTCTATAGCAATCAGCCCCAGCATTTT,CASSPMGGLYSNQPQHF
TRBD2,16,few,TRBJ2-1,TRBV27,TGTGCCAGCAGGGGCTCCGGGACTAGCGGCTACAATGAGCAGTTCTTC,CASRGSGTSGYNEQFF
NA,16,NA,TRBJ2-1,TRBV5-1,TGCGCCAGCAGCTTGGCCGCCCAGCGGGCCCCCAATGAGCAGTTCTTC,CASSLAAQRAPNEQFF
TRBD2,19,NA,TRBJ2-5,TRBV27,TGTGCCAGCAGTTCGACTACTAGCGGGGCCCCCCCAATCCAAGAGACCCAGTACTTC,CASSSTTSGAPPIQETQYF
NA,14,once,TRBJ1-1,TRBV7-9,TGTGCCAGCAGCTTAGCGGGAGTAAGGACTGAAGCTTTCTTT,CASSLAGVRTEAFF
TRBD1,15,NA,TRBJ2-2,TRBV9,TGTGCCAGCAGCGTAGGAGACAGGGGGACCGGGGAGCTGTTTTTT,CASSVGDRGTGELFF
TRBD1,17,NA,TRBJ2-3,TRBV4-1,TGCGCCAGCAGCCAAGATAACAGGGGGAGTCCCACAGATACGCAGTATTTT,CASSQDNRGSPTDTQYF
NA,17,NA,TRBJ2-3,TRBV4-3,TGCGCCAGCAGCCAAGCGACCATACGGACTAGCACAGATACGCAGTATTTT,CASSQATIRTSTDTQYF
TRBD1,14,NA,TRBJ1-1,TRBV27,TGTGCCAGCAGTTTACGGGACAGGTTATCAGAAGCTTTCTTT,CASSLRDRLSEAFF
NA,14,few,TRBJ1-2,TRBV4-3,TGCGCCAGCAGCCAAGAAGGAGGGTTCTATGGCTACACCTTC,CASSQEGGFYGYTF
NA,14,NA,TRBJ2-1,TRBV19,TGTGCCAGTAGAAGGCAAGGAGGCTTGTATGAGCAGTTCTTC,CASRRQGGLYEQFF
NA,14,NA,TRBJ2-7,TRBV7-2,TGTGCCAGCAGCCTACTGTCGGGCTCCTACGAGCAGTACTTC,CASSLLSGSYEQYF
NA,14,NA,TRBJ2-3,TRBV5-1,TGCGCCAGCAGCCGAAGACAGGCCACAGATACGCAGTATTTT,CASSRRQATDTQYF
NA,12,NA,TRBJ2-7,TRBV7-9,TGTGCCAGCAGCTTCGCGAGGGACGAGCAGTACTTC,CASSFARDEQYF
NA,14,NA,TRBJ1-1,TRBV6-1,TGTGCCAGCAGTGAAGTTGCACCCCAGGTAGGAGCTTTCTTT,CASSEVAPQVGAFF
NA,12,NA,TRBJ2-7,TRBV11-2,TGTGCCAGCAGCTTAGAGCGGACAAGGGTTTACTTC,CASSLERTRVYF
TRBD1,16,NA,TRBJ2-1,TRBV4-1,TGCGCCAGCAGCCAAGGCGGGGACAGGGAATACAATGAGCAGTTCTTC,CASSQGGDREYNEQFF
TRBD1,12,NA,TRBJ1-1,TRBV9,TGTGCCAGCAGCGCAGGGGGAACTGAAGCTTTCTTT,CASSAGGTEAFF